A single sample is the source of the 13 T cell receptor beta chains below, sequenced in a study of control samples from healthy donors and cancer patients. The protocol was immunoSEQ multiplex PCR, while the TCRdb copy is restricted to in-frame clones and leaves out a portion. This table holds 150,000 to 200,000 clones, about 90% found once. Material for sequencing was blood. The receptor source for this set is a woman in her forties or fifties in good health.

V gene TRBV7-9 combines with J gene TRBJ1-2; no firm D call. V was clipped by 8 bases and J by 4 bases, with 11 bases between them. The CDR3 length is 12 residues. Germline V lookup: CDR1 SEHNR, CDR2 FQNEAQ (reference sequence). DNA of the CDR3: TGTGCCAGCTTGCCGGGTGGCTATGGCTACACCTTC. Translating it yields CASLPGGYGYTF.

The chain carries TRBV30 and TRBJ2-7, with TRBD1 matching over 7 bases. Germline V gene sequence: CDR1 GTSNPN, CDR2 SVGIG (reference sequence). V dropped 1 base and J dropped 2; count of bases not matched to a gene: 2. The CDR3 length is 13 residues. DNA for the CDR3: TGTGCCTGGAGTGGGGACAGAGCCTACGAGCAGTACTTC. Residues: CAWSGDRAYEQYF.

This chain links TRBV7-2 with TRBJ2-7; D is undetermined. This CDR3 has 12 amino acids. The germline V and J ends were trimmed by 1 base and 6 bases, with 7 bases remaining between them. The germline V gene encodes CDR1 SGHTA and CDR2 FQGNSA. This CDR3 reads CASSLGWIEQYF. The CDR3 region has the DNA TGTGCCAGCAGCTTAGGGTGGATCGAGCAGTACTTC. The whole variable domain, remainder taken from reference TRBV7-2 and TRBJ2-7, is GAGVSQSPSNKVTEKGKDVELRCDPISGHTALYWYRQSLGQGLEFLIYFQGNSAPDKSGLPSDRFSAERTGGSVSTLTIQRTQQEDSAVYLCASSLGWIEQYFGPGTRLTVT.

The rearrangement joins TRBV3-1 (or the pseudogene TRBV3-2) to TRBJ2-2; no clear D. With 1 base removed from V and 6 bases from J, the gap between germline ends came to 0 bases. This CDR3 has 11 residues. Germline V lookup: CDR1 LGHDT, CDR2 YNNKEL (reference sequence). CDR3 loop: CASSQAGELFF. DNA for the CDR3: TGTGCCAGCAGCCAAGCCGGGGAGCTGTTTTTT.

The V gene is TRBV6-1, the J gene TRBJ1-1; D may be TRBD1 (6 bases). Germline assignment: CDR1 MNHNS and CDR2 SASEGT. The CDR3 consists of 15 residues. V was shortened by 3 bases and J by 1 base, with 12 bases between the two germline ends. The CDR3 loop reads CASSDTGIGNTEAFF. CDR3 sequence (DNA): TGTGCCAGCAGTGATACAGGGATCGGGAACACTGAAGCTTTCTTT.

The chain combines TRBV5-1 with TRBJ2-2, with D perhaps matching TRBD2 (5 bases). Trimming took 4 bases from V and 5 from J, leaving 15 bases between them. This CDR3 comprises 15 residues. The germline gives CDR1 SGHRS, CDR2 YFSETQ. The CDR3 coding sequence is TGCGCCAGCAGCCCTGTGAGGGTAGCGACCGGGGAGCTGTTTTTT. This sequence encodes CASSPVRVATGELFF.

The chain recombines TRBV28 with TRBJ1-2; D is perhaps TRBD1 (5 bases). Germline V gives CDR1 MDHEN, CDR2 SYDVKM. The germline V and J ends were trimmed by 5 bases and 7 bases, with 11 bases remaining between them. The CDR3 is 12 residues long. The CDR3 bases are TGTGCCAGCAGTCCGGGGGTCGGTGGCTACACCTTC. This gives the protein CASSPGVGGYTF.

The chain uses TRBV30 and TRBJ2-5; TRBD2 aligns across 11 bases. CDR1 is GTSNPN, CDR2 SVGIG, per germline (reference sequence). The junction had 4 bases not matched to a gene; V was cut back by 3 bases and J by 7 bases. The CDR3 contains 13 residues. CDR3 DNA: TGTGCCTGGAGCCCTGGGACTAGCGGGACCCAGTACTTC. Its protein product is CAWSPGTSGTQYF.

CDR3 bases: TGTGCCAGCAGTTTTCCAGGACTAAACGACGAGCAGTACTTC. This sequence encodes CASSFPGLNDEQYF. This chain connects TRBV27 to TRBJ2-7, with a possible D match to TRBD2 (6 bases). Germline assignment: CDR1 MNHEY and CDR2 SMNVEV (reference sequence). The V and J ends lost 3 bases and 5 bases respectively, with 14 bases between them. CDR3 length: 14 amino acids.

This clone was seen once. The CDR3 loop is CASSLGTSGRGTDTQYF. The CDR3 DNA reads as TGTGCCAGCAGCTTGGGAACTAGCGGGAGAGGCACAGATACGCAGTATTTT. V is TRBV5-4 and J is TRBJ2-3; 11 bases map to TRBD2. CDR1 and CDR2 from the germline V gene are SGHNT and YYREEE (reference sequence). The CDR3 covers 17 residues. J gave up 1 base and V 0 bases, and 4 bases lay outside the gene matches.

This clone was seen only once. The J gene is TRBJ2-7, the V gene TRBV18, with D perhaps TRBD2 (5 bases). The germline V gene has CDR1 KGHSH and CDR2 LQKENI. This CDR3 spans 12 amino acids. V lost 2 bases to trimming and J lost 7 bases, with 9 bases between them. CDR3 sequence reads: CASSPNRDEQYF. The CDR3 DNA sequence: TGTGCCAGCTCACCAAATCGGGATGAGCAGTACTTC. Filled out from reference TRBV18 and TRBJ2-7, the complete variable domain reads NAGVMQNPRHLVRRRGQEARLRCSPMKGHSHVYWYRQLPEEGLKFMVYLQKENIIDESGMPKERFSAEFPKEGPSILRIQQVVRGDSAAYFCASSPNRDEQYFGPGTRLTVT.

This clone has only one observation. This rearrangement joins TRBV28 to TRBJ1-4, with D possibly matching TRBD1 (5 bases). V gave up 2 bases and J gave up 3 bases, with 7 bases separating them. The germline V gene encodes CDR1 MDHEN and CDR2 SYDVKM. The CDR3 is 14 residues long. CDR3: CASSLGGANEKLFF. For the CDR3, the DNA is TGTGCCAGCAGTTTAGGGGGGGCTAATGAAAAACTGTTTTTT.

V usage is TRBV10-1 and J usage is TRBJ2-5, with D possibly matching TRBD1 (6 bases). The germline gives CDR1 WNHNN, CDR2 SYGVQD (reference sequence). V gave up 11 bases and J gave up 4 bases, with 14 bases separating them. This CDR3 is 12 amino acids long. This CDR3 is CAEYRDRETQYF. The CDR3 nucleotides read TGCGCCGAATACAGGGATCGAGAGACCCAGTACTTC.